At least ten counts were recorded for the clone carrying this T cell receptor beta chain. Its antigen is unknown. TCRdb called the PCR reads again in MiXCR, with one record for every CDR3 protein. The data show some 97,000 distinct CDR3 sequences, approximately 25% seen once. Germline CDR1 DFQATT, CDR2 SNEGSKA (reference sequence). The CDR3 has 13 residues. The sample is drawn from a study of molecular identifiers for immune sequencing clone quantification. Findings and limits, study-wide: Detecting spiked Jurkat TCR RNA from one cell among 950,000 to 1,000,000 naive cells was reportedly possible.

The CD8+CD4-CCR7+CD45RA+ phenotype defined the sorted naive CD8 T cells. Material: naive CD8+ T cells from blood, with Jurkat cell RNA spiked in. The subset is: FACS-sorted CD8+CD4-CCR7+CD45RA+ naive T cells. The receptor's source is a human donor in good health. Some libraries in this study had Jurkat cell RNA spiked in. The chain employs TRBV20-1 and TRBJ2-3; D may be TRBD2 (6 bases). The CDR3 sequence is CRAEGGFTDTQYF. CDR3 in DNA: TGCAGGGCGGAGGGAGGATTCACAGATACGCAGTATTTT.